A single T cell receptor beta chain is shown here with its context. Its antigen remains undetermined. No base-level quality is on record; no much larger clone is a single base apart. The data originate from a study of T cell responses to AZD1222 COVID-19 vaccine (dated by TCRdb to the early 2020s). For the study in its entirety: AZD1222 recipients whose second dose came at about 4 weeks and those whose second dose came at about 12 weeks were combined into one group, since spike-specific TCR depth and breadth did not differ between the two schedules. A total of just over 230 trial participants underwent TCR sequencing, of whom nearly 210 had received two doses of AZD1222 and approximately 26 had received two doses of the MenACWY control vaccine. Enrollment into the trials was organized by age into subgroups of 18-55, 56-69 and 70-plus years, and those subgroups contained roughly 140, 27 and 60 TCR-sequenced participants, respectively. On the study overall, not on this receptor specifically: The 56-69-year group was small, and its depth increase did not reach significance, likely because of low power. Because no day 14 peak-response samples were available, the repertoires could be characterized only after the peak T cell response. Most participants were white British and females outnumbered males, and the authors suggested that clonal diversity may have been underestimated. The vaccine-associated CD4 TCRs covered the entire spike protein, and the dominant responses fell in regions 160-218 and 743-854. Reportedly, close to half of the unique spike-specific TCRs recognized epitopes lying outside the regions that are mutated in the B.1.351 and B.1.1.7 variants. Only a handful of AZD1222 recipients were SARS-CoV-2 seropositive at baseline, limiting conclusions about previously exposed vaccinees. Spike-specific TCR breadth and depth rose significantly after two AZD1222 doses compared with day 0 and with MenACWY recipients.

The CDR3 regions of human TCRbeta chains were analyzed by immunosequencing. In the original analysis: Repertoire TCRs were matched against a reference library of SARS-CoV-2-specific TCRs generated with the MIRA antigen-specificity platform. Breadth was defined as the fraction of unique TCRs that were SARS-CoV-2-associated, and depth was defined as the fraction of total T cells that were SARS-CoV-2-associated. Using the MIRA data, each spike-specific TCR was assigned both to the spike region to which the TCR was reactive and to a CD4 or CD8 class. Log10-transformed breadth and depth values were compared by one-way ANOVA with Sidak's multiple comparisons tests. TCRdb carries this immuneACCESS record with in-frame sequences only. Its versions omit some clonotypes, under half of them owing to an unresolved V gene in the studies checked, with the rest unexplained. V and J calls and clone size are those listed in that table; D and trimming were worked out from the DNA. This sample comprises tens of thousands of clones, approximately 90% of them detected only once. The ten largest clones take up more than 5% of the sample.

V and J lose 5 bases and 3 bases, and a span of 5 bases separates them. CDR1 MNHEY and CDR2 SVGEGT are derived from the germline V gene. The CDR3 numbers 12 residues from cysteine through phenylalanine. Here the CDR3 DNA is all that survives: 36 bases in frame from base 1. In the paper's terms, the time point label means: baseline before first vaccination. Samples from vaccinated people were obtained from the UK trials COV001 and COV002, which included a single-blind randomized controlled phase 2/3 trial of AZD1222 (ChAdOx1 nCoV-19) in healthy adults. Trial participant PBMC samples were collected at day 0 and day 28 after the second dose for TCRbeta chain sequencing.

The chain links TRBV6-2 or TRBV6-3 with TRBJ1-3; no confident D gene assignment can be made. The sequencing here drew on peripheral blood, taken on day 0 of AZD1222 vaccination. The TCR comes from an adult in good health. CDR3 loop: CASSTRGNTIYF. The sequence in DNA is TGTGCCAGCAGTACCCGTGGAAACACCATATATTTT.